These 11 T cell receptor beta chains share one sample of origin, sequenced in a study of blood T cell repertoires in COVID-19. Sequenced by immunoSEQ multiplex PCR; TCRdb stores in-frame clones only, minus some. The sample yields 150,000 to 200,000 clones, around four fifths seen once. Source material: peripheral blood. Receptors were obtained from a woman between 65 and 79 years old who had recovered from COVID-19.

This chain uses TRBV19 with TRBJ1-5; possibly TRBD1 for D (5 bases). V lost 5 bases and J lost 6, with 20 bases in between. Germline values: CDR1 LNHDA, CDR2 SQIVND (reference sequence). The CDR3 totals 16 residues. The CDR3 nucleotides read TGTGCCAGTAGTGCCTCTGGGGGGAGCGGGGGTCAGCCCCAGCATTTT. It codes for CASSASGGSGGQPQHF.

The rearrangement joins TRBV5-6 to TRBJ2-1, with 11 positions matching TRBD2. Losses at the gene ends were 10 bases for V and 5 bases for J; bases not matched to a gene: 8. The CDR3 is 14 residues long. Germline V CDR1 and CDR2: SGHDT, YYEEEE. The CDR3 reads CACRLAGFHNEQFF. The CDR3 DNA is TGTGCCTGCCGACTAGCGGGGTTCCACAATGAGCAGTTCTTC.

The CDR3 sequence is CASSLAKTTSTDTQYF. The CDR3 nucleotides are TGTGCCAGCAGCTTGGCGAAGACAACTAGCACAGATACGCAGTATTTT. The chain combines TRBV5-4 with TRBJ2-3; D remains unclear. Germline loops: CDR1 SGHNT, CDR2 YYREEE (reference sequence). The CDR3 is made up of 16 amino acids. Deletions cut 0 bases from V and 0 bases from J, with 11 bases between.

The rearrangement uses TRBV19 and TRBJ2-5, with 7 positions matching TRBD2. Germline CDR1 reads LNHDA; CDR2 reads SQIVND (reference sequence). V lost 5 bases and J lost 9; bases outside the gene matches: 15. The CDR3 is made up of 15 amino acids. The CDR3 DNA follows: TGTGCCAGTAGTCCCGGGACTACCACGCCGGGGGCCCAGTACTTC. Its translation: CASSPGTTTPGAQYF.

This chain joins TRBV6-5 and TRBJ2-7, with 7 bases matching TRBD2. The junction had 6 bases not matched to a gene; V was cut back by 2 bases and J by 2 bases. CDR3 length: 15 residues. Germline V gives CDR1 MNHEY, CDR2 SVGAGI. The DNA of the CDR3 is TGTGCCAGCAGTTACCTAACCCGGGGGGCCTACGAGCAGTACTTC. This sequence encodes CASSYLTRGAYEQYF.

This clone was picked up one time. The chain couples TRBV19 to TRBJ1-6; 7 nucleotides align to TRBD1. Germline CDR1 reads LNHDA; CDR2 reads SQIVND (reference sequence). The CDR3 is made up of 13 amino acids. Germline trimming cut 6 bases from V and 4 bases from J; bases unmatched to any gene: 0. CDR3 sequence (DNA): TGTGCCAGTAGGGACAGGTATAATTCACCCCTCCACTTT. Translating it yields CASRDRYNSPLHF. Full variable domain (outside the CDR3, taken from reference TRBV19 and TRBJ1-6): DGGITQSPKYLFRKEGQNVTLSCEQNLNHDAMYWYRQDPGQGLRLIYYSQIVNDFQKGDIAEGYSVSREKKESFPLTVTSAQKNPTAFYLCASRDRYNSPLHFGNGTRLTVT.

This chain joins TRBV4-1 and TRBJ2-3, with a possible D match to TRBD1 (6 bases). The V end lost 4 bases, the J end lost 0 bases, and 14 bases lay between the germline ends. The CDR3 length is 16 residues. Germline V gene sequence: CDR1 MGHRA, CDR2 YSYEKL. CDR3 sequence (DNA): TGCGCCAGCAGCCGGACCCTGGGGGCTAGCACAGATACGCAGTATTTT. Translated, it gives CASSRTLGASTDTQYF.

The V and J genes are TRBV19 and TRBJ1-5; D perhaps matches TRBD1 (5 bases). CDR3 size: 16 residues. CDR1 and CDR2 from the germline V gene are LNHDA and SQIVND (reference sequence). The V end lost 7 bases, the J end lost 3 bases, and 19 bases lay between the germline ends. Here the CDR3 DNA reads TGTGCCAGTAACCCTGGGGGGTGGAGGGCCAATCAGCCCCAGCATTTT. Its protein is CASNPGGWRANQPQHF. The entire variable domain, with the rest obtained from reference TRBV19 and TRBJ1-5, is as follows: DGGITQSPKYLFRKEGQNVTLSCEQNLNHDAMYWYRQDPGQGLRLIYYSQIVNDFQKGDIAEGYSVSREKKESFPLTVTSAQKNPTAFYLCASNPGGWRANQPQHFGDGTRLSIL.

CDR3 DNA sequence: TGTGCCAGCTCACGGACTAGCGGGTATAATGAGCAGTTCTTC. Protein product: CASSRTSGYNEQFF. The chain has TRBV18 and TRBJ2-1; 11 bases agree with TRBD2. The CDR3 length is 14 residues. V was pared by 4 bases and J by 7 bases, with 3 bases of the junction left unmatched. CDR1 and CDR2 from the germline V gene are KGHSH and LQKENI. Combining the CDR3 with reference TRBV18 and TRBJ2-1 gives the whole variable domain NAGVMQNPRHLVRRRGQEARLRCSPMKGHSHVYWYRQLPEEGLKFMVYLQKENIIDESGMPKERFSAEFPKEGPSILRIQQVVRGDSAAYFCASSRTSGYNEQFFGPGTRLTVL.

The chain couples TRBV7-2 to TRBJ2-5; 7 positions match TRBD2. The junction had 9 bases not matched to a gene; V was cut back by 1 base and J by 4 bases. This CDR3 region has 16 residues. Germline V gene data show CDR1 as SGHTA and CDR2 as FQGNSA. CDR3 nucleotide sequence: TGTGCCAGCAGCTTAGTGGGGGGAGGGCCGGGAGAGACCCAGTACTTC. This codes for CASSLVGGGPGETQYF. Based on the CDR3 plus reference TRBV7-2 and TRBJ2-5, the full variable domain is GAGVSQSPSNKVTEKGKDVELRCDPISGHTALYWYRQSLGQGLEFLIYFQGNSAPDKSGLPSDRFSAERTGGSVSTLTIQRTQQEDSAVYLCASSLVGGGPGETQYFGPGTRLLVL.

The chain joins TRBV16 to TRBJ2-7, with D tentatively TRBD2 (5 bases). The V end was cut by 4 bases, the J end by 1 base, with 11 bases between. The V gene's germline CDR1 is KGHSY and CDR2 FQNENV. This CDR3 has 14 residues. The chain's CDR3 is CASSPPGGSYEQYF. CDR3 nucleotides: TGTGCCAGCAGCCCACCCGGCGGGTCCTACGAGCAGTACTTC.